The 8 T cell receptor beta chains below were found in one sample sequenced in a study of OX40 agonist ivuxolimab in advanced cancers. TCRdb's copy holds only in-frame clones and misses some; the assay was immunoSEQ multiplex PCR. The sample includes roughly 50,000 clones, roughly three quarters seen only once; the top ten take around 7.1%. Here the sequenced sample was CD4+ or CD8+ T cells sorted from blood, taken in a trial of the OX40 agonist ivuxolimab. Receptors were obtained from an adult with an advanced solid tumor such as melanoma, head and neck, liver or kidney cancer.

CDR3 nucleotide sequence: TGCGCCAGCAGCCTAAGGCAGGGCTACGGAAACACCATATATTTT. As protein: CASSLRQGYGNTIYF. The rearrangement links TRBV4-3 to TRBJ1-3; D is possibly TRBD1 (5 bases). Trimming left V 4 bases short and J 4 bases short, with 14 bases between. CDR3 length: 15 residues. In germline, CDR1 is LGHNA, CDR2 YSLEER.

This chain connects TRBV30 to TRBJ2-1; unclear D gene. Looked up from germline, CDR1 is GTSNPN and CDR2 is SVGIG (reference sequence). This CDR3 has 13 residues. V lost 2 bases to trimming and J lost 6 bases, with 11 bases between them. CDR3 region: CAWSFNYGNEQFF. The CDR3 bases are TGTGCCTGGAGTTTCAACTACGGCAATGAGCAGTTCTTC.

The chain has TRBV7-2 and TRBJ2-1, with 12 nucleotides matching TRBD2. Trimming removed 5 bases from V and 1 base from J; junction bases left unmatched: 6. Germline assignment: CDR1 SGHTA and CDR2 FQGNSA. The CDR3 is 17 residues long. Written as DNA, the CDR3 is TGTGCCAGCAGCCGAAAAGGACTAGCGGGATCCTACAATGAGCAGTTCTTC. Its protein is CASSRKGLAGSYNEQFF.

The chain uses TRBV25-1 and TRBJ2-4; 9 bases are a match to TRBD2. After removal of 4 bases from V and 3 bases from J, the junction contained 4 bases not matched to a gene. Germline loops: CDR1 MGHDK, CDR2 SYGVNS. The CDR3 spans 15 residues. This CDR3 reads CASSAGREGKNIQYF. DNA of the CDR3: TGTGCCAGCAGTGCTGGGCGGGAGGGCAAAAACATTCAGTACTTC.

V usage is TRBV20-1 and J usage is TRBJ2-1; D is unclear. Germline V gives CDR1 DFQATT, CDR2 SNEGSKA (reference sequence). CDR3 length equals 11 residues. The ends were cut back, 3 bases at V and 5 bases at J, with 5 bases in the middle. CDR3: CSASPDNEQFF. CDR3 coding DNA: TGCAGTGCTAGTCCCGACAATGAGCAGTTCTTC.

The rearrangement links TRBV7-6 to TRBJ2-5; weak D call: TRBD1 (5 bases). CDR1 is SGHVS and CDR2 is FNYEAQ in the germline V gene. Trimming shortened V by 4 bases and J by 5 bases, and 8 bases separated the two germline ends. The CDR3 spans 12 residues. The CDR3 region has the DNA TGTGCCAGCAGCTCCCACAGGGAGACCCAGTACTTC. It codes for CASSSHRETQYF.

The V call is TRBV5-1, the J call TRBJ2-1, with 12 positions matching TRBD2. V shed 4 bases, J shed 6 bases, and the junction held 11 bases outside the gene matches. This CDR3 spans 17 amino acids. The germline gives CDR1 SGHRS, CDR2 YFSETQ. CDR3 region: CASSPGPLAGGVNEQFF. The CDR3 coding sequence is TGCGCCAGCAGCCCCGGCCCGCTAGCGGGGGGGGTCAATGAGCAGTTCTTC.

This chain links TRBV29-1 with TRBJ1-2; D not resolved. Trimming removed 0 bases at V and 6 bases at J, with 11 bases between. The germline V gene has CDR1 SQVTM and CDR2 ANQGSEA. The CDR3 is 13 residues long. CDR3 sequence reads: CSVEDRLSDGYTF. In DNA form, the CDR3 reads TGCAGCGTTGAAGATCGGTTATCGGATGGCTACACCTTC.